Shown below are 7 T cell receptor beta chains from a single sample sequenced in a study of graft-versus-host responses after intestinal transplantation. Produced via immunoSEQ multiplex PCR; TCRdb's table is partial and in-frame only. The sample has roughly 14,000 clones; around 29% are singletons. Sequencing used alloreactive CD4+ T cells from a mixed lymphocyte reaction culture, obtained before intestinal transplant. The subset: CFSE-low proliferating T cells sorted from roughly six-day pre-transplant mixed lymphocyte reaction (GvH or HvG direction). These receptors all come from a human patient who received an intestinal transplant.

The rearrangement uses TRBV5-1 and TRBJ2-5; 8 bases are a match to TRBD1. The DNA matches TRBJ2-7 better at its end, which makes the J call doubtful. Germline V CDR1 and CDR2: SGHRS, YFSETQ. The CDR3 loop spans 15 amino acids. The CDR3 sequence: CASSPGGTGTYEQYF. DNA of the CDR3: TGCGCCAGCAGCCCGGGTGGGACAGGTACCTACGAGCAGTACTTC.

The chain combines TRBV2 with TRBJ1-1; the D gene is possibly TRBD1 (6 bases). This CDR3 is 15 amino acids long. CDR1 is SNHLY, CDR2 FYNNEI, per germline. V lost 6 bases and J 4 bases, leaving 18 bases between the germline ends. The CDR3, as DNA: TGTGCCAGCAGGATAGGGGGGTATCAGAGCACTGAAGCTTTCTTT. Amino acid sequence: CASRIGGYQSTEAFF. Using reference TRBV2 and TRBJ1-1 for the parts outside the CDR3, the full variable domain is EPEVTQTPSHQVTQMGQEVILRCVPISNHLYFYWYRQILGQKVEFLVSFYNNEISEKSEIFDDQFSVERPDGSNFTLKIRSTKLEDSAMYFCASRIGGYQSTEAFFGQGTRLTVV.

The V gene is TRBV7-9, the J gene TRBJ2-1; perhaps TRBD2 as D (5 bases). This CDR3 comprises 14 residues. Germline assignment: CDR1 SEHNR and CDR2 FQNEAQ (reference sequence). V was trimmed by 7 bases and J by 4 bases, leaving 14 bases between them. CDR3 sequence (DNA): TGTGCCAGCACCCTCAAGCGGACTTACAATGAGCAGTTCTTC. Translating gives CASTLKRTYNEQFF.

The chain has TRBV9 and TRBJ1-2; unclear D gene. The CDR3 totals 13 residues. Between the trimmed V and J ends, which lost 4 bases and 4 bases, there was a span of 11 bases. The germline V gene encodes CDR1 SGDLS and CDR2 YYNGEE. Written as DNA, the CDR3 is TGTGCCAGCAGCAAAAGAAAGACCTATGGCTACACCTTC. Residues: CASSKRKTYGYTF.

This clone has only a few counts. This chain connects TRBV6-5 to TRBJ1-2; no firm D call. In germline, CDR1 is MNHEY, CDR2 SVGAGI. V lost 6 bases and J lost 5, with 7 bases in between. The CDR3 is 11 residues long. The CDR3 DNA follows: TGTGCCAGCAGCTCACAGTATGGCTACACCTTC. Translated: CASSSQYGYTF.

This sequence joins TRBV7-2 and TRBJ2-7, with 13 positions matching TRBD2. The CDR3 consists of 17 residues. Per germline, CDR1 SGHTA and CDR2 FQGNSA. V dropped 2 bases and J dropped 4; count of bases not matched to a gene: 8. CDR3 region: CASSLRLAGGGLYEQYF. The DNA for the CDR3 is TGTGCCAGCAGCTTACGACTAGCGGGAGGCGGGCTTTACGAGCAGTACTTC.

There are a few counts of this clone. This chain uses TRBV10-3 with TRBJ2-1; 8 bases map to TRBD2. V was pared by 8 bases and J by 5 bases, with 11 bases of the junction left unmatched. The length of the CDR3 is 15 residues. The V gene's germline CDR1 is ENHRY and CDR2 SYGVKD. The CDR3 reads CAIGPGTRVNNEQFF. In nucleotides, the CDR3 is TGTGCCATCGGTCCCGGGACTAGGGTAAACAATGAGCAGTTCTTC.